The clone carrying this T cell receptor (beta chain) came up a few times. The CDR3 spans 11 residues. Trimming removed 2 bases at V and 10 bases at J, with 7 bases between. The germline CDR1 and CDR2 sequences are SGHRS and YFSETQ. For TCRbeta, the library was prepared with unique molecular identifiers. From the PCR reads, TCRdb called clonotypes with MiXCR, one entry per CDR3 protein. The sample contains 350,000 to 400,000 distinct CDR3 sequences, about an eighth of which appear only once. This sample stems from a study of T-cell reconstitution after alpha-beta-depleted transplantation in children. The sequenced sample was PBMCs, obtained from the stem cell graft. The TCR originated in a human donor who donated a stem cell graft to a child with Fanconi anemia. The chain links TRBV5-1 to TRBJ2-1, with unresolved D. This chain's CDR3 is CASSFTTEQFF. CDR3 bases: TGCGCCAGCAGCTTTACAACAGAGCAGTTCTTC.